Each of the 19 T cell receptor beta chains below was sequenced from the same sample in a study of OX40 agonist ivuxolimab in advanced cancers. The assay was immunoSEQ multiplex PCR, and TCRdb's table has in-frame clones only and misses some. The sample records about 17,000 clones, just under 80% being singletons. The source was CD4+ or CD8+ T cells sorted from blood, collected in a trial of the OX40 agonist ivuxolimab. Receptors were obtained from an adult with an advanced solid tumor such as melanoma, head and neck, liver or kidney cancer.

J is TRBJ1-2 and V is TRBV19, with D hard to call. Per the germline V gene, CDR1 is LNHDA and CDR2 is SQIVND (reference sequence). With 8 bases removed from V and 4 bases from J, the gap between germline ends came to 8 bases. The CDR3 consists of 11 residues. For the CDR3, the DNA is TGTGCCAGTGGGGAAACCTATGGCTACACCTTC. Translated, it gives CASGETYGYTF.

This clone was detected only once. V usage is TRBV28 and J usage is TRBJ2-5; D call uncertain. V lost 3 bases and J 10 bases, leaving 12 bases between the germline ends. The CDR3 consists of 12 residues. CDR1 and CDR2 (germline): MDHEN, SYDVKM. CDR3: CASSLGRAHQYF. Written as DNA, the CDR3 is TGTGCCAGCAGTTTGGGTAGGGCCCACCAGTACTTC.

The CDR3 protein is CASSLSLNEQFF. For the CDR3, the DNA is TGTGCCAGCAGCTTGTCTCTCAATGAGCAGTTCTTC. The chain joins TRBV5-6 to TRBJ2-1, with D uncertain. From germline, CDR1 is SGHDT and CDR2 YYEEEE. Trimming shortened V by 1 base and J by 6 bases, and 5 bases separated the two germline ends. This CDR3 has 12 residues.

DNA of the CDR3: TGTGCCAGCAGCTTAACTTGGGACTCTGGAAACACCATATATTTT. Translation: CASSLTWDSGNTIYF. This chain links TRBV7-9 with TRBJ1-3; D is unclear. From germline, CDR1 is SEHNR and CDR2 FQNEAQ (reference sequence). The V end was cut by 2 bases, the J end by 0 bases, with 8 bases between. There are 15 residues in the CDR3.

This rearrangement joins TRBV27 to TRBJ1-5, with 9 bases lining up with TRBD1. The CDR3 extends over 14 amino acids. After removal of 5 bases from V and 4 bases from J, the junction contained 3 bases not matched to a gene. CDR1 MNHEY and CDR2 SMNVEV come from the germline V gene (reference sequence). As DNA, the CDR3 is TGTGCCAGCAGTCCCGGACAGGGGAATCAGCCCCAGCATTTT. The encoded protein is CASSPGQGNQPQHF.

The chain carries TRBV30 and TRBJ2-7; TRBD2 might be the D (6 bases). V was pared by 1 base and J by 4 bases, with 14 bases between. Germline V gives CDR1 GTSNPN, CDR2 SVGIG (reference sequence). The CDR3 is made up of 14 amino acids. CDR3 DNA: TGTGCCTGGAGTGGGGAGGCCCACGGGTACGAGCAGTACTTC. Translated, it gives CAWSGEAHGYEQYF.

The rearrangement joins TRBV7-9 to TRBJ2-1; 9 nucleotides match TRBD2. The CDR3 runs 18 residues. V was clipped by 1 base and J by 0 bases; unmatched bases: 7. In germline, CDR1 is SEHNR, CDR2 FQNEAQ (reference sequence). The CDR3 spells CASSLGSGGPSSYNEQFF. CDR3 sequence (DNA): TGTGCCAGCAGCTTAGGCAGCGGGGGGCCAAGCTCCTACAATGAGCAGTTCTTC. Looking up the rest from reference TRBV7-9 and TRBJ2-1 gives the full variable domain: DTGVSQNPRHKITKRGQNVTFRCDPISEHNRLYWYRQTLGQGPEFLTYFQNEAQLEKSRLLSDRFSAERPKGSFSTLEIQRTEQGDSAMYLCASSLGSGGPSSYNEQFFGPGTRLTVL.

In its sample, this clone was seen once. The genes are TRBV27 and TRBJ2-7; D tentatively fits TRBD1 or TRBD2 (6 bases each). Germline values: CDR1 MNHEY, CDR2 SMNVEV (reference sequence). Trimming pared 6 bases from V and 3 bases from J, leaving 21 bases between. The CDR3 totals 16 residues. As DNA, the CDR3 is TGTGCCAGCAGGGGACTTGCGTTCAGGGGTAGCTACGAGCAGTACTTC. Translating gives CASRGLAFRGSYEQYF.

The chain recombines TRBV9 with TRBJ2-7, with D uncertain. Trimming took off 4 bases at V and 7 bases at J, with 21 bases between the two ends. The CDR3 extends over 15 amino acids. Germline-derived CDR1 and CDR2 are SGDLS and YYNGEE. CDR3 bases: TGTGCCAGCAGCCCCCAGTTGGATAGGGTAGGTGAGCAGTACTTC. Encoded protein: CASSPQLDRVGEQYF. Combining the CDR3 with reference TRBV9 and TRBJ2-7 gives the whole variable domain DSGVTQTPKHLITATGQRVTLRCSPRSGDLSVYWYQQSLDQGLQFLIQYYNGEERAKGNILERFSAQQFPDLHSELNLSSLELGDSALYFCASSPQLDRVGEQYFGPGTRLTVT.

The CDR3 DNA reads TGTGCCAGCAGCTTGTCTCAGCTGAACTATGGCTACACCTTC. Residues: CASSLSQLNYGYTF. V and J are TRBV5-5 and TRBJ1-2; unclear D gene. Between the trimmed V and J ends, which lost 1 base and 2 bases, there was a span of 9 bases. The CDR3 extends over 14 amino acids. CDR1 is SGHKS, CDR2 YYEKEE, per germline (reference sequence).

The rearrangement links TRBV28 to TRBJ2-7; unclear D gene. Trimming cost V 6 bases and J 2 bases, with 11 bases left between them. The CDR3 contains 13 residues. Germline V gene lookup returns CDR1 MDHEN and CDR2 SYDVKM. The CDR3 loop is CASSPGATYEQYF. CDR3 nucleotides: TGTGCCAGCAGCCCCGGAGCGACCTACGAGCAGTACTTC.

This clone was seen once. The rearrangement joins TRBV19 to TRBJ1-2; weak D call: TRBD1 (6 bases). CDR3 length equals 14 residues. Trimming cost V 5 bases and J 0 bases, with 10 bases left between them. Germline V CDR1 and CDR2: LNHDA, SQIVND (reference sequence). The CDR3 DNA reads TGTGCCAGTAGTCCAAGGGGGGCTAACTATGGCTACACCTTC. Protein sequence: CASSPRGANYGYTF.

The chain employs TRBV5-4 and TRBJ2-7; weak D call: TRBD2 (5 bases). The germline V and J ends were trimmed by 0 bases and 0 bases, with 13 bases remaining between them. This CDR3 region has 16 residues. Germline CDR1 and CDR2: SGHNT and YYREEE (reference sequence). As DNA, the CDR3 is TGTGCCAGCAGCTTGGAGGGTAGCGCGAGCTCCTACGAGCAGTACTTC. This translates into CASSLEGSASSYEQYF.

In DNA, the CDR3 is TGTGCCAGCTTCGGGGGTACGTACAATGAGCAGTTCTTC. Encoded protein: CASFGGTYNEQFF. This chain links TRBV27 with TRBJ2-1; the D gene is possibly TRBD2 (6 bases). This CDR3 comprises 13 residues. Germline V gives CDR1 MNHEY, CDR2 SMNVEV (reference sequence). The ends were cut back, 8 bases at V and 4 bases at J, with 12 bases in the middle.

The chain joins TRBV6-1 to TRBJ2-2, with D perhaps TRBD1 (5 bases). Per the germline V gene, CDR1 is MNHNS and CDR2 is SASEGT. This CDR3 is 17 amino acids long. V was cut by 0 bases and J by 0 bases, with 11 bases left in between. The CDR3 nucleotides read TGTGCCAGCAGTGAAGCGCTTGTACAGGCGAACACCGGGGAGCTGTTTTTT. It translates to CASSEALVQANTGELFF.

V and J are TRBV10-3 and TRBJ2-3; possible D gene TRBD2, 6 bases. CDR3 length equals 14 residues. CDR1 ENHRY and CDR2 SYGVKD come from the germline V gene. The V end was cut by 7 bases, the J end by 4 bases, with 15 bases between. The CDR3 bases are TGTGCCATCACCCGGGAGAGCATCGCAGATACGCAGTATTTT. Translation: CAITRESIADTQYF.

The CDR3 sequence is CASSYGQGGLNEQFF. The CDR3 bases are TGTGCCAGCAGTTACGGACAGGGGGGTCTAAATGAGCAGTTCTTC. The chain links TRBV6-5 to TRBJ2-1; 10 bases align to TRBD1. Germline trimming cut 2 bases from V and 7 bases from J; bases unmatched to any gene: 5. Germline V gene data show CDR1 as MNHEY and CDR2 as SVGAGI. The CDR3 spans 15 residues.

V is TRBV30 and J is TRBJ2-7; 9 bases fit TRBD1. This CDR3 contains 16 residues. Unmatched junction bases numbered 13, after V lost 3 bases and J lost 4 bases. The germline V gene encodes CDR1 GTSNPN and CDR2 SVGIG (reference sequence). The CDR3 DNA sequence: TGTGCCTGGAGCGGTATACAGGGGGCCCCTTGGTACGAGCAGTACTTC. It specifies CAWSGIQGAPWYEQYF.

The chain employs TRBV9 and TRBJ2-1, with no clear D. Germline V gene lookup returns CDR1 SGDLS and CDR2 YYNGEE. The CDR3 totals 12 residues. Between the trimmed V and J ends, which lost 3 bases and 4 bases, there was a span of 5 bases. The chain's CDR3 is CASSATYNEQFF. CDR3 DNA: TGTGCCAGCAGCGCCACTTACAATGAGCAGTTCTTC.